This T cell receptor beta chain was observed in a study of identical twins (dated by TCRdb to between 2015 and 2016). The study in broad terms: The study deep-sequenced TCR alpha and beta repertoires from monozygotic twins, unrelated adults of various ages and cord blood to test whether fetal clonotypes persist. To rule out contamination, the twin experiments were replicated at different times with different library preparation protocols.

This clonotype was picked up a small number of times. Its antigen is not yet known. No base quality values were provided; no much bigger clone lies one nucleotide off. General study outcomes and caveats: Invariant T cells such as MAIT and iNKT could partly confound zero-insertion analyses, although diverse VJ usage argued against such confounding for most clonotypes. Conclusions relied on cross-sectional statistical analysis, since the same donors could not be followed over many years. A weaker excess of twin sharing was found in beta out-of-frame sequences because the signal-to-noise ratio was lowered by fewer shared sequences. Compared with coincidental sharing between unrelated individuals, out-of-frame TCR alpha sequences shared between twins had an excess of sequences with low generation probability. In monozygotic twins, out-of-frame TCR alpha sharing was systematically underestimated by recombination models, although the models agreed with sharing between unrelated individuals. Abundant cord blood beta clonotypes had fewer insertions, young adult naive repertoires showed a similar but weaker trend, and memory repertoires showed no such trend.

Only healthy Caucasian donors were included. The twin cohort comprised three pairs of female monozygotic twins, all aged roughly 18 to 30 years. Peripheral blood mononuclear cells were used as the source from which RNA for TCR libraries was isolated. To prepare the library, 5' RACE was applied. The sequencer listed for this sample is Illumina HiSeq 2000. A universal primer binding site was added through template switching, and the final cDNA carried a unique molecular identifier so that TCR cDNA molecules could be counted accurately. First-strand cDNA for TCR alpha and beta chains was synthesized from specific primers in the conserved constant-segment region. To control for contamination, every cDNA library carried two barcodes: a SMART-Mk sample barcode plus Illumina barcodes. TruSeq adapter sequences, together with Illumina sample barcodes, were added in two successive PCR steps. The Illumina HiSeq platform was used with custom primers to sequence TCR alpha and beta cDNA libraries. Per the original workflow: Unique molecular identifiers were extracted from raw reads with MiGEC, and CDR3 positions were determined with MiXCR. Recombination models were inferred per individual with the repgenHMM and IGoR tools using an EM algorithm. Shared clonotypes were analyzed with the tcR package in R, and sharing was normalized by the product of cloneset sizes. To study raw recombination without the effects of thymic and clonal selection, out-of-frame nonproductive sequences were analyzed. TCRdb reworked the public reads: Q25 trimming with fastp, MiXCR clone assembly, productive beta chains retained. Under each unique CDR3 protein, matching rows form one entry showing the most common genes and DNA. The V and J calls were determined by TCRdb, not by the authors. This sample holds hundreds of thousands of distinct CDR3 sequences; about 18% were observed only once. The ten largest clones add up to roughly 13% of the sample.

Spanning cysteine to phenylalanine, the CDR3 consists of 14 amino acids. Here the CDR3 DNA is all that survives: 42 bases in frame from base 1. V loses 5 bases, J loses 7 bases, and the germline ends lie 18 bases apart. Reading the germline V gene gives CDR1 SGHRS and CDR2 YFSETQ. This sample was shared with a second study, whose subject was T cells expressing NK-cell markers. The second paper further reports: In sorted CD3+CD56+NKG2C+, CD3+CD56+NKG2C- and CD3+CD56-NKG2C+ T-cell subsets from 8 or 9 donors, TCR beta-chain repertoires were profiled. Of the eight sequenced donors, seven were found to be HCMV-seropositive and one was found to be HCMV-seronegative. To restrict sorting to alphabetaTCR-expressing T cells, an anti-gammadeltaTCR antibody was added in several experiments. In more than five donors, the dominant CD3+CD56+NKG2C+ clonotypes were found to rank among the top 10 CD8+ clonotypes and to make up roughly 1.0-7.0% of CD8+ T cells. Those dominant clonotypes were again the most abundant among CD3+CD56-NKG2C+ cells in a handful of donors, at about 25-65%. Whether the expanded NKG2C-expressing T cell clones were specific for HCMV antigens remained unclear. All eight donors whose samples were sequenced were randomly selected healthy volunteers, three of them men and five women. To determine HCMV serostatus, a commercial ELISA kit was used to detect HCMV-specific IgG in serum. For about six donors, unsorted PBMC were also used to sequence bulk peripheral blood T-cell repertoires. MIGEC was used to demultiplex reads and group the reads by UMI, and MiTCR was used to assemble and quantify clonotypes. Only TCR cDNA sequences supported by at least two reads were kept to exclude erroneous sequences. The tcR package was used for downstream repertoire analysis, and clonotypes were matched across fractions by CDR3 nucleotide sequence plus V segment. VDJmatch was used to annotate antigen specificity against VDJdb, with one amino acid substitution in CDR3 permitted.

Sequencing was performed on PBMCs. This chain is built from TRBV5-1 and TRBJ2-5; TRBD2 is perhaps the D gene, given 6 matching bases. This sequence originates from a woman between 18 and 29 years old in good health. For the CDR3, the sequence is CASRPEEGSGTQYF. The sequenced DNA: TGCGCCAGCAGACCTGAGGAGGGATCGGGGACCCAGTACTTC.